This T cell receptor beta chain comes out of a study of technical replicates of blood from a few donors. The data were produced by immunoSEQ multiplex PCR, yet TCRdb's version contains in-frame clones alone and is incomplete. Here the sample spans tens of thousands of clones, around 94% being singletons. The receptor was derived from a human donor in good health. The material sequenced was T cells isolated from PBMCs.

The CDR3 reads CASSDQGDHTIPLHF. The CDR3 DNA follows: TGTGCCAGCAGTGACCAGGGGGACCACACGATCCCCCTCCACTTT. The chain uses TRBV25-1 and TRBJ1-6; TRBD1 matches at 7 bases. Trimming cost V 3 bases and J 13 bases; bases outside gene matches: 12. Germline loops: CDR1 MGHDK, CDR2 SYGVNS. The CDR3 extends over 15 amino acids.